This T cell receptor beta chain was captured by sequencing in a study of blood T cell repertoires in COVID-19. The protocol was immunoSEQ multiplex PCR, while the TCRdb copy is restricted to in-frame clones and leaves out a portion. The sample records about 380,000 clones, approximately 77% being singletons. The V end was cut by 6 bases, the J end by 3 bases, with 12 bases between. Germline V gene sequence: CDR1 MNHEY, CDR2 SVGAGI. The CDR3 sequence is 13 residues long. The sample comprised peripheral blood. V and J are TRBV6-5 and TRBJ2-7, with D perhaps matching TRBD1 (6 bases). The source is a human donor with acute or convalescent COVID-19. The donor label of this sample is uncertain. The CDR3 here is CASRTGVHYEQYF. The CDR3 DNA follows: TGTGCCAGCAGGACAGGAGTTCACTACGAGCAGTACTTC.